The source of this T cell receptor (beta chain) is a study of T cell responses to AZD1222 COVID-19 vaccine (dated by TCRdb to the early 2020s). General notes on the study: A total of 233 trial participants underwent TCR sequencing, of whom 200 to 220 had received two doses of AZD1222 and about 26 had received two doses of the MenACWY control vaccine. Enrollment into the trials was organized by age into subgroups of 18-55, 56-69 and 70-plus years, and those subgroups contained roughly 160, 29 and 62 TCR-sequenced participants, respectively. Study-level results and caveats: Reportedly, close to half of the unique spike-specific TCRs recognized epitopes lying outside the regions that are mutated in the B.1.351 and B.1.1.7 variants. The 56-69-year group was small, and its depth increase did not reach significance, likely because of low power. Participants were mostly white British, with more females than males. The authors suggested clonal diversity may have been underestimated. Conclusions about previously exposed vaccinees were limited because only 5 or 6 AZD1222 recipients were SARS-CoV-2 seropositive at baseline. CD4 TCRs associated with the vaccine covered the entire spike protein, and the dominant responses were in regions 160-218 and 743-854. Because no samples from the day 14 peak response were available, repertoires could be characterized only after the peak T cell response. A significant rise in spike-specific TCR breadth and depth was observed after two AZD1222 doses relative to day 0 and relative to MenACWY recipients.

The sample's time point label, decoded: about 28 days (+/-7) after the second vaccine dose. Because spike-specific TCR depth and breadth did not differ between the two schedules, AZD1222 recipients who got a second dose at roughly 4 weeks were pooled with those who got a second dose at roughly 12 weeks. Samples from vaccinated people were obtained from the UK trials COV001 and COV002, which included a single-blind randomized controlled phase 2/3 trial of AZD1222 (ChAdOx1 nCoV-19) in healthy adults. For TCRbeta chain sequencing, PBMC samples were collected from trial participants at day 0 and at day 28 after the second dose. In the case of this clone: The specificity of this receptor is unknown. No base qualities exist here, and no much larger clone lies one base off it.

The CDR3 regions of human TCRbeta chains were analyzed by immunosequencing. On the study's bioinformatics: Repertoire TCRs were matched against a reference library of SARS-CoV-2-specific TCRs generated with the MIRA antigen-specificity platform. Breadth was defined as the fraction of unique TCRs that were SARS-CoV-2-associated. Depth was defined as the fraction of total T cells that were SARS-CoV-2-associated. Using the MIRA data, each spike-specific TCR was mapped to the spike region that the TCR reacts to and placed in a CD4 or CD8 class. Log10-transformed breadth and depth values were compared by one-way ANOVA with Sidak's multiple comparisons tests. TCRdb re-hosts the immuneACCESS table, in-frame sequences only. Its copies lack some clones; in the studies checked, an unresolved V gene accounts for under half of them, and the cause for the rest is not known. That table gives V, J and clone size, and the DNA gave D and trimming. The sample contains 95,000 to 100,000 clones, about nine tenths of them found a single time. The ten largest make up approximately 15% of the sample.

This TCR was recovered from an adult who received the AZD1222 COVID-19 vaccine. The sample here was peripheral blood, taken 28 days after the second AZD1222 dose.

The DNA is TGCAGCGTTGGAGACCGAGTCTATGGCTACACCTTC. Its coded protein is CSVGDRVYGYTF. The chain employs TRBV29-1 and TRBJ1-2; the D gene cannot be resolved reliably. The CDR3 covers 12 residues, taking in both the cysteine and the phenylalanine. The retained sequence is limited to the CDR3, 36 bases, with the frame set at the first base. Trimming at the junction amounts to 4 bases on V and 4 bases on J, and the germline ends lie 10 bases apart. As encoded in the germline V gene, CDR1 is SQVTM while CDR2 is ANQGSEA.